The entry that follows covers one T cell receptor (beta chain) sequence. The antigen is undetermined. The donors belonged to the 120-subject validation cohort, separate from the approximately 670-subject first cohort. The data originate from a study of cytomegalovirus exposure and HLA in healthy donors. For the study at large: A subsequent analysis reported that the roughly 120 validation repertoires were produced on the same platform that had also been used for the approximately 710 first-cohort repertoires.

Produced via immunoSEQ multiplex PCR; TCRdb's table is partial and in-frame only. Of under 200,000 clones listed, roughly 96% are singletons. Germline lookup yields CDR1 SGHRS and CDR2 YFSETQ. The V end lost 6 bases, the J end lost 1 base, and 13 bases lay between the germline ends. This CDR3 is 14 amino acids long. General study points: There were three CMV-associated chains whose specificity for CMV antigens was confirmed in vitro.

Sequences were obtained from PBMCs. This sequence joins TRBV5-1 and TRBJ1-1; D remains unclear. This TCR derives from a woman between 18 and 29 years old in good health and CMV-seronegative. The CDR3 sequence is CASNVLGENTEAFF. DNA for the CDR3: TGCGCCAGCAATGTGTTGGGAGAGAACACTGAAGCTTTCTTT.